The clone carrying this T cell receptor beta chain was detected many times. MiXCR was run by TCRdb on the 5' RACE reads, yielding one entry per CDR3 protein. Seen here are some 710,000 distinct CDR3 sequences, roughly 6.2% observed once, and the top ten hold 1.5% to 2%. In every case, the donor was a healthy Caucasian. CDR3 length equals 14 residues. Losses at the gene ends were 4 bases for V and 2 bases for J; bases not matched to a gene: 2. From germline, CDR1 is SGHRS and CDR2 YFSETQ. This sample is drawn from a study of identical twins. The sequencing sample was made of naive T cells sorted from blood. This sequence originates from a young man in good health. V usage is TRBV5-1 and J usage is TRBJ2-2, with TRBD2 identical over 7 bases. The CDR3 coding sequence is TGCGCCAGCAGCGGGGACTATAACACCGGGGAGCTGTTTTTT. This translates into CASSGDYNTGELFF.